This T cell receptor (beta chain) was identified during a study of cytomegalovirus exposure and HLA in healthy donors. With 60 Vbeta and 13 Jbeta primers, the PCR was carried out. Clones were sequenced by immunoSEQ multiplex PCR, and TCRdb holds only the in-frame ones, with some missing. The repertoire holds 150,000 to 200,000 clones, with under 80% as singletons. Study-level points and caveats: Overall, around 160 TCR beta chains were annotated as cytomegalovirus-associated. The sole available immune exposure information was CMV serostatus. Follow-up analysis later connected one missense variant in DCLRE1C with trimming of TCR beta V- and J-genes.

V was clipped by 3 bases and J by 2 bases, with 17 bases between them. CDR1 and CDR2 (germline): LNHDA, SQIVND (reference sequence). CDR3 length: 17 residues. This clone came up a few times. Its specificity is not known. Sequences were obtained from PBMCs. The V and J genes are TRBV19 and TRBJ2-1, with D uncertain. The receptor comes from a woman aged 25 to 39 in good health and CMV-seronegative. The DNA of the CDR3 is TGTGCCAGTAGTATTAGGTCGTTTCGACGGGCCTACAATGAGCAGTTCTTC. Translated: CASSIRSFRRAYNEQFF.